This T cell receptor (beta chain) was obtained from a study of cytomegalovirus exposure and HLA in healthy donors. Study overall: In an earlier analysis, 90 million to 130 million unique TCR beta sequences were found from 150 million to 200 million T cells.

PCR primers comprised 60 Vbeta and 13 Jbeta primers. Data came from immunoSEQ multiplex PCR; TCRdb stores just in-frame clones and leaves some out. The sample carries about 130,000 clones, about 85% recorded once. The CDR3 is 13 amino acids. V was pared by 5 bases and J by 7 bases, with 11 bases between. Per the germline V gene, CDR1 is SNHLY and CDR2 is FYNNEI. Donors were nominally healthy when sampled, though unrecorded immune exposures were likely. This sequence originates from a woman between 25 and 40 years old in good health and CMV-seropositive. V is TRBV2 and J is TRBJ1-4; no clear D gene. The sample taken for sequencing was PBMCs. The CDR3 protein is CASSWGEGEKLFF. Here the CDR3 DNA reads TGTGCCAGCAGTTGGGGAGAGGGTGAAAAACTGTTTTTT.